The 27 T cell receptor beta chains below come from one sample, sequenced in a study of shared clonotypes between healthy human individuals. Method: immunoSEQ multiplex PCR; TCRdb's copy keeps in-frame clones and lacks some. The sample lists around 2.5 million clones, 80% to 95% occurring once. The material sequenced was naive CD4+ T cells from PBMCs. Subset meaning: CD45RA+ positively selected. These receptor sequences come from a young man in good health. Some clones in this sample may be carry-over from other donors' samples.

This clone has a single count. V and J are TRBV19 and TRBJ2-2; perhaps TRBD2 as D (7 bases). V was pared by 6 bases and J by 0 bases, with 23 bases between. The length of the CDR3 is 19 residues. Germline V gene sequence: CDR1 LNHDA, CDR2 SQIVND (reference sequence). The CDR3: CASSRRGGSSFANTGELFF. DNA for the CDR3: TGTGCCAGTAGCCGCCGCGGGGGCTCGAGTTTCGCGAACACCGGGGAGCTGTTTTTT.

This chain links TRBV11-2 with TRBJ1-1, with 12 bases fitting TRBD1. Germline-derived CDR1 and CDR2 are SGHAT and FQNNGV. The CDR3 has 16 residues. Germline trimming cut 2 bases from V and 6 bases from J; bases unmatched to any gene: 7. The CDR3: CASSLLGQGARSEAFF. CDR3 sequence (DNA): TGTGCCAGCAGCTTATTGGGACAGGGGGCTCGGTCTGAAGCTTTCTTT.

The V call is TRBV2, the J call TRBJ1-5; 8 nucleotides agree with TRBD1. V was clipped by 7 bases and J by 1 base; unmatched bases: 6. Germline V gene sequence: CDR1 SNHLY, CDR2 FYNNEI. The CDR3 totals 15 residues. For the CDR3, the DNA is TGTGCCAGCATTACGGACAGGGACAGCAATCAGCCCCAGCATTTT. Its protein product is CASITDRDSNQPQHF.

The V call is TRBV30, the J call TRBJ2-5; TRBD1 is a possible D gene (7 bases). Trimming cost V 3 bases and J 1 base, with 12 bases left between them. CDR3 size: 14 residues. CDR1 is GTSNPN and CDR2 is SVGIG in the germline V gene (reference sequence). CDR3 bases: TGTGCCTGGAGCGCGGGACAGCCCCAAGAGACCCAGTACTTC. Encoded protein: CAWSAGQPQETQYF.

The chain uses TRBV12-5 and TRBJ1-1; tentative D call: TRBD1 (5 bases). V lost 1 base to trimming and J lost 6 bases, with 15 bases between them. Germline V CDR1 and CDR2: LGHNT, FRNRAP. The CDR3 covers 15 residues. Here the CDR3 reads CASGLAGRGVAEAFF. The CDR3 DNA sequence: TGTGCTAGTGGTTTGGCAGGGCGTGGAGTAGCTGAAGCTTTCTTT.

The chain is built from TRBV18 and TRBJ2-5; D might be TRBD2 (6 bases). The CDR3 consists of 16 residues. Between the trimmed V and J ends, which lost 4 bases and 5 bases, there was a span of 20 bases. Per germline, CDR1 KGHSH and CDR2 LQKENI. The CDR3 nucleotides read TGTGCCAGCTCACTCTTGGAAGCGGAGGGTAGGGAGACCCAGTACTTC. Amino acid sequence: CASSLLEAEGRETQYF. Based on the CDR3 plus reference TRBV18 and TRBJ2-5, the full variable domain is NAGVMQNPRHLVRRRGQEARLRCSPMKGHSHVYWYRQLPEEGLKFMVYLQKENIIDESGMPKERFSAEFPKEGPSILRIQQVVRGDSAAYFCASSLLEAEGRETQYFGPGTRLLVL.

J is TRBJ2-7 and V is TRBV7-2; no clear D gene. Germline values: CDR1 SGHTA, CDR2 FQGNSA. The CDR3 sequence is 11 residues long. V lost 4 bases and J 6 bases, leaving 7 bases between the germline ends. CDR3 in DNA: TGTGCCAGCAGCTCCCCCGGCGAGCAGTACTTC. Amino acids: CASSSPGEQYF.

The chain couples TRBV28 to TRBJ2-5; tentatively, D is TRBD1 or TRBD2 (5 bases each). V was shortened by 8 bases and J by 4 bases, with 14 bases between the two germline ends. The CDR3 spans 13 residues. Looked up from germline, CDR1 is MDHEN and CDR2 is SYDVKM. CDR3 coding DNA: TGTGCCAGCGGCCCACGGGGCCCAGAGACCCAGTACTTC. This translates into CASGPRGPETQYF.

V usage is TRBV7-9 and J usage is TRBJ2-1; the D gene is possibly TRBD2 (7 bases). Between the trimmed V and J ends, which lost 1 base and 3 bases, there was a span of 10 bases. Per the germline V gene, CDR1 is SEHNR and CDR2 is FQNEAQ (reference sequence). The CDR3 sequence is 15 residues long. The CDR3 protein is CASSLEGGGYNEQFF. The CDR3 bases are TGTGCCAGCAGCTTAGAGGGAGGGGGCTACAATGAGCAGTTCTTC.

This chain uses TRBV9 with TRBJ2-2; 7 positions match TRBD1. Germline CDR1 and CDR2: SGDLS and YYNGEE. The CDR3 totals 14 residues. After removal of 6 bases from V and 4 bases from J, the junction contained 6 bases not matched to a gene. The CDR3 sequence: CASTLQGSTGELFF. CDR3 nucleotides: TGTGCCAGCACCCTACAGGGGAGCACCGGGGAGCTGTTTTTT.

This clone is a singleton in its sample. V and J are TRBV4-3 and TRBJ2-7; 9 bases match TRBD1. The CDR3 runs 20 residues. Germline CDR1 and CDR2: LGHNA and YSLEER. The V gene end was trimmed by 0 bases and the J gene end by 2 bases; junction bases not matched to a gene: 17. As DNA, the CDR3 is TGCGCCAGCAGCCAAGATATCCCCCGCTCCGGGACAGGGTGGGCCTACGAGCAGTACTTC. Translation gives CASSQDIPRSGTGWAYEQYF.

The V gene is TRBV5-1, the J gene TRBJ2-3, with D unclear. The CDR3 extends over 16 amino acids. V was pared by 4 bases and J by 4 bases, with 19 bases between. The germline gives CDR1 SGHRS, CDR2 YFSETQ. Here the CDR3 reads CASSVTVGRGADTQYF. The DNA of the CDR3 is TGCGCCAGCAGCGTAACGGTTGGCCGCGGTGCAGATACGCAGTATTTT. Full variable domain (outside the CDR3, taken from reference TRBV5-1 and TRBJ2-3): KAGVTQTPRYLIKTRGQQVTLSCSPISGHRSVSWYQQTPGQGLQFLFEYFSETQRNKGNFPGRFSGRQFSNSRSEMNVSTLELGDSALYLCASSVTVGRGADTQYFGPGTRLTVL.

The gene calls are TRBV4-1 and TRBJ1-2; D not resolved. The germline V and J ends were trimmed by 2 bases and 2 bases, with 18 bases remaining between them. Germline V gives CDR1 MGHRA, CDR2 YSYEKL. The CDR3 consists of 17 residues. CDR3 coding DNA: TGCGCCAGCAGCCAACTAATCGACCGGGGTGCCAACTATGGCTACACCTTC. This encodes CASSQLIDRGANYGYTF.

This chain links TRBV5-1 with TRBJ1-4; TRBD1 might be the D (6 bases). Germline loops: CDR1 SGHRS, CDR2 YFSETQ. The CDR3 contains 17 residues. The germline V and J ends were trimmed by 3 bases and 0 bases, with 15 bases remaining between them. The CDR3 is CASSSFPGAATNEKLFF. CDR3 DNA: TGCGCCAGCAGCTCCTTTCCGGGGGCCGCAACTAATGAAAAACTGTTTTTT.

This clone was seen a single time. The genes are TRBV27 and TRBJ2-5, with 8 nucleotides matching TRBD2. The V gene's germline CDR1 is MNHEY and CDR2 SMNVEV (reference sequence). The V and J ends lost 11 bases and 6 bases, in that order; junction bases with no gene match: 14. There are 14 residues in the CDR3. The CDR3 bases are TGTGCCGGAAGTAGCGGGGCCTTAGGGAAGACCCAGTACTTC. Translating it yields CAGSSGALGKTQYF.

This rearrangement joins TRBV27 to TRBJ2-1; TRBD2 aligns across 16 bases. This CDR3 is 17 amino acids long. J gave up 10 bases and V 6 bases, and 12 bases lay outside the gene matches. Germline CDR1 MNHEY, CDR2 SMNVEV (reference sequence). The CDR3 DNA sequence: TGTGCCAGCAGCCGCCCGCCGGGACTAGCGGGAGGGCCAGAGCAGTTCTTC. Translation: CASSRPPGLAGGPEQFF.

The chain couples TRBV27 to TRBJ2-1; TRBD2 agrees at 11 bases. Germline loops: CDR1 MNHEY, CDR2 SMNVEV (reference sequence). This CDR3 is built from 17 residues. V gave up 5 bases and J gave up 12 bases; unmatched junction bases: 18. CDR3 residues: CASSPPMTSGTPGRQFF. The CDR3 DNA sequence: TGTGCCAGCAGTCCCCCGATGACTAGCGGGACCCCCGGGCGGCAGTTCTTC.

About this clone: The same CDR3 is also encoded by other DNA sequences in this sample. This chain joins TRBV15 and TRBJ1-2; D remains unclear. The CDR3 loop spans 13 amino acids. In germline, CDR1 is LNHNV, CDR2 YYDKDF (reference sequence). The V end was cut by 0 bases, the J end by 1 base, with 3 bases between. The CDR3: CATSRDRNYGYTF. The CDR3 DNA sequence: TGTGCCACCAGCAGAGATCGTAACTATGGCTACACCTTC. The whole variable domain, remainder taken from reference TRBV15 and TRBJ1-2, is DAMVIQNPRYQVTQFGKPVTLSCSQTLNHNVMYWYQQKSSQAPKLLFHYYDKDFNNEADTPDNFQSRRPNTSFCFLDIRSPGLGDTAMYLCATSRDRNYGYTFGSGTRLTVV.

This chain joins TRBV5-1 and TRBJ2-7; 10 bases fit TRBD1. V shed 6 bases, J shed 5 bases, and the junction held 8 bases outside the gene matches. This CDR3 has 14 residues. Germline V gene sequence: CDR1 SGHRS, CDR2 YFSETQ. The CDR3 spells CASKSGQGLDEQYF. For the CDR3, the DNA is TGCGCCAGCAAGTCGGGACAGGGGTTGGACGAGCAGTACTTC.

This chain links TRBV7-2 with TRBJ2-1, with 9 bases aligning to TRBD2. Trimming removed 6 bases from V and 9 bases from J; junction bases left unmatched: 9. The germline CDR1 and CDR2 sequences are SGHTA and FQGNSA. There are 14 residues in the CDR3. The CDR3 is CASRRGLAPGEQFF. CDR3 DNA sequence: TGTGCCAGCAGAAGGGGACTAGCCCCAGGTGAGCAGTTCTTC.

The gene calls are TRBV10-3 and TRBJ2-3; TRBD2 matches 8 bases. This CDR3 spans 13 amino acids. Germline V gives CDR1 ENHRY, CDR2 SYGVKD. The J segment lost 3 bases and the V segment lost 11 bases, leaving 7 bases of the junction unmatched. In nucleotides, the CDR3 is TGTGCCGTACGCGAGCGGGAGACAGATACGCAGTATTTT. Its protein is CAVRERETDTQYF.

CDR3 nucleotide sequence: TGTGCCAGCAGCGGGAGGGGCAATCAGCCCCAGCATTTT. Its translation is CASSGRGNQPQHF. The chain combines TRBV5-6 with TRBJ1-5; no clear D. CDR3 length equals 13 residues. In germline, CDR1 is SGHDT, CDR2 YYEEEE. V dropped 4 bases and J dropped 2 bases, with 7 bases sitting between them.

V gene TRBV25-1 combines with J gene TRBJ2-2, with D unclear. Trimming cost V 0 bases and J 6 bases, with 8 bases left between them. The germline V gene has CDR1 MGHDK and CDR2 SYGVNS. The CDR3 consists of 14 residues. CDR3 loop: CASSEYWAAGELFF. The CDR3 bases are TGTGCCAGCAGTGAATACTGGGCGGCCGGGGAGCTGTTTTTT.

The chain combines TRBV18 with TRBJ2-1, with 8 bases aligning to TRBD2. In germline, CDR1 is KGHSH, CDR2 LQKENI. V was clipped by 5 bases and J by 3 bases; unmatched bases: 6. The length of the CDR3 is 15 residues. The CDR3 DNA reads as TGTGCCAGCTCATTTAATGCGGGAGGCTACAATGAGCAGTTCTTC. Translated, it gives CASSFNAGGYNEQFF.

Concerning this clone: Germline is not matched at one junction end, which may reflect a read error. V is TRBV5-1 and J is TRBJ2-1, with D perhaps matching TRBD2 (6 bases). There are 15 residues in the CDR3. Germline-derived CDR1 and CDR2 are SGHRS and YFSETQ. This CDR3 is CASRLEGLGRDEQFF. The CDR3 DNA sequence: TGCGCCAGCAGATTGGAGGGACTTGGGCGCGATGAGCAGTTCTTC.

The CDR3 is CASSQEAGDSGYTF. The CDR3 nucleotides are TGTGCCAGCAGCCAAGAAGCAGGGGATAGCGGCTACACCTTC. The chain combines TRBV4-2 with TRBJ1-2, with a tentative D call TRBD1 (6 bases). V was clipped by 0 bases and J by 8 bases, with 13 bases between them. The germline CDR1 and CDR2 sequences are LGHNA and YNFKEQ. This CDR3 has 14 residues.

This clone was seen once. Here the CDR3 DNA reads TGTGCCAGCAAGTTGACGACGGCCCTTGGCGAGCAGTACTTC. This translates into CASKLTTALGEQYF. This chain joins TRBV28 and TRBJ2-5; D call uncertain. The end of the DNA is better explained by TRBJ2-7, so the J call may be wrong. Germline V gene data show CDR1 as MDHEN and CDR2 as SYDVKM. The CDR3 sequence is 14 residues long.